This T cell receptor (beta chain) was identified during a study of blood T cells in healthy people across ages. Ten milliliters of peripheral blood were drawn from each donor. The CDR3 runs to 14 residues. Trimming shortened V by 3 bases and J by 4 bases, and 14 bases separated the two germline ends. The germline V gene has CDR1 SGHDT and CDR2 YYEEEE. For the second PCR, which ran for roughly 6 to 12 cycles, a sample-barcoded 5' primer and a J-beta primer mix were used. TCRdb itself ran the 5' RACE reads through MiXCR, one entry per CDR3 protein. The sample records about 970,000 distinct CDR3 sequences, approximately 50% being singletons.

This chain links TRBV5-6 with TRBJ2-7; a weak D match, TRBD1 (6 bases). Sequences were obtained from blood. This sequence originates from an older woman in good health. The CDR3 loop is CASSWSNRVYEQYF. In DNA form, the CDR3 reads TGTGCCAGCAGCTGGTCCAACAGGGTGTACGAGCAGTACTTC.